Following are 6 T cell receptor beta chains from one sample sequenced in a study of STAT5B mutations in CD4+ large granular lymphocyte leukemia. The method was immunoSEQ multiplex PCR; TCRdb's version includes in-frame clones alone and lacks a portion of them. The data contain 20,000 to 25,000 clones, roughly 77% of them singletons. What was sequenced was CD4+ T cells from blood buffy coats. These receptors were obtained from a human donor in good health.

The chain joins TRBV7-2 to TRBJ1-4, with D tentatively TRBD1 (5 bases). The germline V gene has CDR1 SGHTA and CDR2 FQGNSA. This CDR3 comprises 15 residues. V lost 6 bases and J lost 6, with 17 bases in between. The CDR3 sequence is CASSRAGGGYEKLFF. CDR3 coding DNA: TGTGCCAGCAGTCGCGCTGGGGGAGGGTATGAAAAACTGTTTTTT.

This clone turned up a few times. The CDR3 here is CASSEGTSGFTDTQYF. The DNA of the CDR3 is TGTGCCAGCAGTGAAGGGACTAGCGGATTCACAGATACGCAGTATTTT. The chain carries TRBV6-1 and TRBJ2-3; the match to TRBD2 covers 10 bases. CDR1 and CDR2 (germline): MNHNS, SASEGT. CDR3 length: 16 amino acids. Losses at the gene ends were 1 base for V and 2 bases for J; bases not matched to a gene: 3.

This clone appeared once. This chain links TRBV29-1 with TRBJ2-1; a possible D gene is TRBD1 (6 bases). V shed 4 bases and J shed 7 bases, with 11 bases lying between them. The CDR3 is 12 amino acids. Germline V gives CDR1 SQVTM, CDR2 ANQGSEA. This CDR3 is CSVGNRENEQFF. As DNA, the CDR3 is TGCAGCGTTGGAAACAGGGAGAATGAGCAGTTCTTC.

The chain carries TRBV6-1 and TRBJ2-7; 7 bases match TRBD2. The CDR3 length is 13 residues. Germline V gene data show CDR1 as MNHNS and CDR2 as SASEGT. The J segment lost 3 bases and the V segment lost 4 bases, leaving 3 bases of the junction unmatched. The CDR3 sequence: CASSVAGLYEQYF. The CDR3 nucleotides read TGTGCCAGCAGTGTAGCGGGCCTCTACGAGCAGTACTTC.

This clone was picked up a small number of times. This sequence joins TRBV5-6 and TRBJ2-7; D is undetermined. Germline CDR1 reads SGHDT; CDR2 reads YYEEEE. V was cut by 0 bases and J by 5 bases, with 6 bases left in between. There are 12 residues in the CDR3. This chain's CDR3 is CASSLVRDEQYF. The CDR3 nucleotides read TGTGCCAGCAGCTTGGTCCGCGACGAGCAGTACTTC.

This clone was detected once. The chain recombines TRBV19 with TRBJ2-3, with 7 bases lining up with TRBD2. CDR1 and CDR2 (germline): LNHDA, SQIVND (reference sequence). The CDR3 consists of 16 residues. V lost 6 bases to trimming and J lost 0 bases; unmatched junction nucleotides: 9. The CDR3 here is CASSPKGRGSTDTQYF. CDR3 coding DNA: TGTGCCAGTAGCCCCAAAGGGCGGGGGAGCACAGATACGCAGTATTTT.